The clone carrying this T cell receptor (beta chain) was seen only a few times. The antigen remains unidentified. Additional DNA sequences in this sample encode the identical CDR3. The PCR contained 60 Vbeta and 13 Jbeta primers. Only in-frame clones appear in the TCRdb table, and some are missing; sequencing was by immunoSEQ multiplex PCR. The sample contains roughly 220,000 clones, approximately 70% of which appear only once. This entry belongs to a study of cytomegalovirus exposure and HLA in healthy donors. Study-wide background: The study placed about 86% of its 398 genotyped donors in the Caucasian-associated ancestry cluster.

Notes on the study in general: The classifier reportedly diagnosed cytomegalovirus status with high sensitivity and specificity. On later analysis, the bulk of CMV-associated TCR beta chains appeared to be HLA-restricted. A later analysis linked a missense DCLRE1C variant to TCR beta V- and J-gene trimming.

The ends were cut back, 5 bases at V and 0 bases at J, with 9 bases in the middle. The length of the CDR3 is 14 residues. Germline values: CDR1 MNHNS, CDR2 SASEGT. The chain links TRBV6-1 to TRBJ2-3, with D perhaps TRBD1 (6 bases). The receptor was derived from a man aged 40-49 years in good health and CMV-seropositive. Material: PBMCs. In DNA, the CDR3 is TGTGCCAGCAGTCTGGACAGAAGCACAGATACGCAGTATTTT. Its translation: CASSLDRSTDTQYF.